This T cell receptor beta chain stems from a study of cytomegalovirus exposure and HLA in healthy donors. Study conclusions and caveats: High sensitivity and specificity were reportedly achieved when the classifier diagnosed cytomegalovirus status. In an earlier analysis, about 87% or about 30%: the productive usage of most TCR beta V segments. Accurate predictions that matched the HLA-A and HLA-B alleles of most subjects were reportedly made from TCR beta sequences.

When sampled, the donors appeared nominally healthy, though they likely had unrecorded immune exposures. PCR was performed using 60 Vbeta and 13 Jbeta primers. Method: immunoSEQ multiplex PCR; TCRdb's copy keeps in-frame clones and lacks some. Of about 130,000 clones listed, about 72% are singletons. Concerning this clone itself: Its antigen remains unidentified.

V lost 4 bases and J lost 6; bases outside the gene matches: 7. Germline assignment: CDR1 MNHNS and CDR2 SASEGT. This CDR3 is 14 amino acids long. The sequencing input was PBMCs. This TCR was sampled from a man in his thirties or forties in good health and CMV-seropositive. The V and J genes are TRBV6-1 and TRBJ2-7, with 9 bases identical to TRBD2. The CDR3 sequence: CASSVLREGREQYF. CDR3 DNA sequence: TGTGCCAGCAGTGTACTGCGGGAGGGGCGCGAGCAGTACTTC.